This T cell receptor beta chain derives from a study of CD8 T cells in ankylosing spondylitis. Study results and limitations: Matched ankylosing spondylitis synovial fluid reportedly contained a significantly enriched population of disease-linked clones. Seemingly characteristic of ankylosing spondylitis blood was a TCR beta motif consisting of about 8 highly homologous variants. As for the disease-linked clones, they showed a CD8+ phenotype and occurred at relatively low frequencies in peripheral blood.

Germline loops: CDR1 SGHRS, CDR2 YFSETQ. CDR3 length: 12 residues. V was clipped by 5 bases and J by 1 base, with 6 bases between them. This clonotype came up a few times. Its antigen is currently unknown. Quantitative 5'-RACE with molecular barcodes produced the TCR beta libraries. MiXCR, applied by TCRdb to the 5' RACE reads, yields one record per CDR3 protein. There are roughly 440,000 distinct CDR3 sequences in the sample; under 20% occur only once, and approximately 1% lies in the top ten. This clonotype originated in a male donor with ankylosing spondylitis. V usage is TRBV5-1 and J usage is TRBJ2-5; D unresolved. The sample consisted of blood, either unsorted or a sorted T cell fraction (not recorded which). In nucleotides, the CDR3 is TGCGCCAGCAGGGCCTTCCAAGAGACCCAGTACTTC. Its translation: CASRAFQETQYF.